This T cell receptor beta chain derives from a study of CD8+ T cells in alopecia areata. This clone was counted a single time. Extracted from the samples, RNA was reverse transcribed into cDNA to serve as the sequencing template. The data were produced by immunoSEQ multiplex PCR, yet TCRdb's version contains in-frame clones alone and is incomplete. The top ten clones hold approximately 2.8% of a sample with about 120,000 clones, roughly 68% of them seen once. The germline V gene encodes CDR1 GTSNPN and CDR2 SVGIG (reference sequence). With 5 bases removed from V and 3 bases from J, the gap between germline ends came to 7 bases. The CDR3 sequence is 11 residues long.

This clonotype was obtained from a human donor in good health. The V call is TRBV30, the J call TRBJ1-2; D not resolved. Specimen: CD4+ T cells sorted from blood. This CDR3 reads CAWGRDYGYTF. The CDR3, as DNA: TGTGCCTGGGGAAGGGACTATGGCTACACCTTC.